The present T cell receptor beta chain was sequenced within a study of cytomegalovirus exposure and HLA in healthy donors. Study details: Membership in the Caucasian-associated ancestry cluster was found for around 81% of roughly 400 genotyped donors. Study-wide results and caveats: Accurate HLA-A and HLA-B prediction from TCR beta sequences was reported for most subjects.

This PCR relied on a set of 60 Vbeta primers and 13 Jbeta primers. Sequenced by immunoSEQ multiplex PCR; TCRdb stores in-frame clones only, minus some. In the table there are under 100,000 clones, less than 65% of which are singletons. V dropped 4 bases and J dropped 1; count of bases not matched to a gene: 6. Germline CDR1 MRHNA, CDR2 SNTAGT. This CDR3 is built from 15 residues. Notes on this clone: Its specificity is unknown.

This chain uses TRBV6-4 with TRBJ1-1; 7 bases match TRBD1. The receptor's source is a woman aged 30 to 39 in good health and CMV-seropositive. The sequencing input was PBMCs. CDR3 region: CASSVRQGANTEAFF. CDR3 coding DNA: TGTGCCAGCAGTGTACGACAGGGTGCGAACACTGAAGCTTTCTTT.